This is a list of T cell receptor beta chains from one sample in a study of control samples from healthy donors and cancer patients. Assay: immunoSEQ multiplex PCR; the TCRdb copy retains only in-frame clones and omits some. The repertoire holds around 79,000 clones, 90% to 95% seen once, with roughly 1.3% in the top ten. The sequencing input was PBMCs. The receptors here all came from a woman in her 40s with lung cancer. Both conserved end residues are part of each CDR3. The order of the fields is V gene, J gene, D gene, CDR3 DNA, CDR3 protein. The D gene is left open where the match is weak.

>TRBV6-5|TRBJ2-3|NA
TGTGCCAGCAGTCCCCTGACAGACAGCACAGATACGCAGTATTTT
CASSPLTDSTDTQYF
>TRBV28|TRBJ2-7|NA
TGTGCCAGCAGTCGGGGGAGAGCCTACGAGCAGTACTTC
CASSRGRAYEQYF
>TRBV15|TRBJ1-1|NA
TGTGCCACCAGCAGAGATTTTCAGACGATCACTGAAGCTTTCTTT
CATSRDFQTITEAFF
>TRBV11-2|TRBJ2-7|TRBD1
TGTGCCAGCAGCTTAACCGGGACAGGGTACGAGCAGTACTTC
CASSLTGTGYEQYF
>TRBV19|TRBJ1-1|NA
TGTGCCAGTAGGACCGGACCTGCTGAAGCTTTCTTT
CASRTGPAEAFF
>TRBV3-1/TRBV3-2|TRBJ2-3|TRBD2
TGTGCCAGCAGACTAGCGGGGGCCTCAGATACGCAGTATTTT
CASRLAGASDTQYF
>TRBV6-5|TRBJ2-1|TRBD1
TGTGCCAGCAGTTCCGGGACAGATTACAATGAGCAGTTCTTC
CASSSGTDYNEQFF
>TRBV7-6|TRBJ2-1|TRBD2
TGTGCCAGCAGCATTACTAGCGGGGGGGCGGATGAGCAGTTCTTC
CASSITSGGADEQFF
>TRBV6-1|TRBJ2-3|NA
TGTGCCAGCAGTGGTTTTATAGCGGACTCTAGCACAGATACGCAGTATTTT
CASSGFIADSSTDTQYF
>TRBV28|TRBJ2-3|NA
TGTGCCAGCAGACACCGCCTAGCGACAGATACGCAGTATTTT
CASRHRLATDTQYF
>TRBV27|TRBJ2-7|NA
TGTGCCAGCAGTAAGGGTTATGGATACGAGCAGTACTTC
CASSKGYGYEQYF
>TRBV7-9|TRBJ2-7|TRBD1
TGTGCCAGCAGCTTAGAGTGGGTTCCGGACAGGGGTTACGAGCAGTACTTC
CASSLEWVPDRGYEQYF
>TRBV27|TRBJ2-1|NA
TGTGCCAGCAGTTTACAGGCCTATGGGCCCAATGAGCAGTTCTTC
CASSLQAYGPNEQFF